This T cell receptor beta chain was sequenced in a study of PD-L1 blockade in urothelial cancer. Germline CDR1 reads MNHEY; CDR2 reads SMNVEV (reference sequence). Germline trimming cut 4 bases from V and 5 bases from J; bases unmatched to any gene: 10. CDR3 length: 17 amino acids. TCRdb's table, derived via immunoSEQ multiplex PCR, lists solely in-frame clones and lacks some. Of roughly 29,000 clones detected, 80% appear once; the ten largest clones hold about 1.9%. Source: PBMCs, taken around atezolizumab (anti-PD-L1) treatment. This TCR was recovered from a man in his forties or fifties with urothelial cancer. V and J are TRBV27 and TRBJ2-3, with 12 bases matching TRBD2. The DNA of the CDR3 is TGTGCCAGCAGTTCCCCGCTAGCGGGAGGGCAAGGAGATACGCAGTATTTT. Translating it yields CASSSPLAGGQGDTQYF.